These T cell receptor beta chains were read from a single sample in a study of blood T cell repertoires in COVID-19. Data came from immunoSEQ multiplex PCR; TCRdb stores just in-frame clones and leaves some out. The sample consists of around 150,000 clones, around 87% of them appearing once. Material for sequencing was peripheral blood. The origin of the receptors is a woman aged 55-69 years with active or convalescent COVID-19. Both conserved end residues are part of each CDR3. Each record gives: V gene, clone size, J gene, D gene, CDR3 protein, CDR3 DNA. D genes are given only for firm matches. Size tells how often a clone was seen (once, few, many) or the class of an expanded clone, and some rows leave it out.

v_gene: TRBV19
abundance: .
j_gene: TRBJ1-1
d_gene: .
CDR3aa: CASTAGGQNTEAFF
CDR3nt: TGTGCCAGTACCGCCGGGGGGCAGAACACTGAAGCTTTCTTT

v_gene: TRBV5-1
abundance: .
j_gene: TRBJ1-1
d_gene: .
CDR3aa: CASSFGGGRNTEAFF
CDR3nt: TGCGCCAGCAGCTTCGGGGGTGGCCGGAACACTGAAGCTTTCTTT

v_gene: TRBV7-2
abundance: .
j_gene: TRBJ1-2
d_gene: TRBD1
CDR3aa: CASSQGQGGHYGYTF
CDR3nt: TGTGCCAGCAGCCAGGGACAGGGAGGTCACTATGGCTACACCTTC

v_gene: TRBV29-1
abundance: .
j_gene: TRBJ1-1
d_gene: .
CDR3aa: CSVVGQPNTEAFF
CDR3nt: TGCAGCGTTGTTGGGCAGCCCAACACTGAAGCTTTCTTT

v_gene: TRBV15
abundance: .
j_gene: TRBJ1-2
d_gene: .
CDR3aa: CATSPGGIGGYTF
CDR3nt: TGTGCCACCAGCCCGGGGGGGATCGGTGGCTACACCTTC

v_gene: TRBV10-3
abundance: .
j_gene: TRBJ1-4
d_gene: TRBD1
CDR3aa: CAISDGTGDEKLFF
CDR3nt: TGTGCCATCAGTGACGGGACAGGGGACGAAAAACTGTTTTTT

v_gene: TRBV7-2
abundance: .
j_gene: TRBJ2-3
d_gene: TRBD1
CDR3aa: CASMGQGLRDTQYF
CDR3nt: TGTGCCAGCATGGGACAGGGACTCAGAGATACGCAGTATTTT

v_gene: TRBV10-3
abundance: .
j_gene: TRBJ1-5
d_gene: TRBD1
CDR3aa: CAISEQGEDQPQHF
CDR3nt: TGTGCCATCAGTGAACAGGGGGAGGATCAGCCCCAGCATTTT

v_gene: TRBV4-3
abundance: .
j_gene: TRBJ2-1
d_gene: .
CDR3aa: CASSQGGLPKVDEQFF
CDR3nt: TGCGCCAGCAGCCAGGGGGGACTTCCCAAGGTAGATGAGCAGTTCTTC

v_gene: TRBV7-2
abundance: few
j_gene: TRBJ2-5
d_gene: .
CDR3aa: CASSPGGGRGETQYF
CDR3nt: TGTGCCAGCAGCCCGGGCGGGGGCCGAGGGGAGACCCAGTACTTC

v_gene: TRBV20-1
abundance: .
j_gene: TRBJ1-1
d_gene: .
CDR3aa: CSAIQGGEAFF
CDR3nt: TGCAGTGCTATCCAAGGCGGAGAAGCTTTCTTT

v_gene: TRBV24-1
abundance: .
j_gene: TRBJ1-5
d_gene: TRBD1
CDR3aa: CATSDSPQGLLNQPQHF
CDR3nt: TGTGCCACCAGTGATTCGCCACAGGGGTTACTCAATCAGCCCCAGCATTTT

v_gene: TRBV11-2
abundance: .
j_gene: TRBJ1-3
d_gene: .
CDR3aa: CASSGGGLPMGNTIYF
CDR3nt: TGTGCCAGCAGCGGCGGCGGGCTACCTATGGGAAACACCATATATTTT

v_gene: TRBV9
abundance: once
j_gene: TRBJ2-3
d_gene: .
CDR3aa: CASSVEGLTTDTQYF
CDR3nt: TGTGCCAGCAGCGTAGAGGGACTCACCACAGATACGCAGTATTTT

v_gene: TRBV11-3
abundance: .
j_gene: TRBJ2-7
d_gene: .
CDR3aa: CASSLGSGPLYEQYF
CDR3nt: TGTGCCAGCAGCTTAGGTAGCGGCCCTCTGTACGAGCAGTACTTC

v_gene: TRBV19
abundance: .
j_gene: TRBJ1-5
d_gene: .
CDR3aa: CASSIEGRGGNQPQHF
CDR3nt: TGTGCCAGTAGTATAGAGGGCAGGGGTGGCAATCAGCCCCAGCATTTT

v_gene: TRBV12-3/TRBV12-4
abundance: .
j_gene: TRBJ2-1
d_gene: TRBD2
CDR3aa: CASSLALAGGQFF
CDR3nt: TGTGCCAGCAGTTTAGCGCTGGCGGGGGGGCAGTTCTTC

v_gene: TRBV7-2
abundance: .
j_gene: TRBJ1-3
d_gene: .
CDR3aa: CASSPPNTGNTIYF
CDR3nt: TGTGCCAGCAGTCCTCCAAACACTGGAAACACCATATATTTT

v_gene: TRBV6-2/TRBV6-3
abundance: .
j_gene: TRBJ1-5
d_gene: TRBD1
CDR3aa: CASSTGTGNQPQHF
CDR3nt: TGTGCCAGCAGCACCGGGACAGGGAATCAGCCCCAGCATTTT

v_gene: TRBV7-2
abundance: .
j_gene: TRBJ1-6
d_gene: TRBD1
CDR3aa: CASSQKTGTYNSPLHF
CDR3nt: TGTGCCAGCAGCCAGAAGACAGGGACCTATAATTCACCCCTCCACTTT

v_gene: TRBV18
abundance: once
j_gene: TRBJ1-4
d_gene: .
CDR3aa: CASSLNQGLEEKLFF
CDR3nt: TGTGCCAGCTCTCTAAATCAGGGCTTAGAGGAAAAACTGTTTTTT

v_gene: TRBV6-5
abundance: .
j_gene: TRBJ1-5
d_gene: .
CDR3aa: CASRVRPASNQPQHF
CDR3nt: TGTGCCAGCAGGGTGAGGCCAGCGAGCAATCAGCCCCAGCATTTT

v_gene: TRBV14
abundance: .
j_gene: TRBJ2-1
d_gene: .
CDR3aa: CASSPEGVNEQFF
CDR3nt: TGTGCCAGCAGCCCCGAAGGGGTCAATGAGCAGTTCTTC

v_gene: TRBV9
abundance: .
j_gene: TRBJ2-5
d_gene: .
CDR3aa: CASSVGVIPGEETQYF
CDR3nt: TGTGCCAGCAGCGTAGGCGTCATCCCAGGGGAAGAGACCCAGTACTTC

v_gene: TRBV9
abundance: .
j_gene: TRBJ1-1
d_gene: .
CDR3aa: CASSVDGKVQAEAFF
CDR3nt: TGTGCCAGCAGCGTAGATGGAAAGGTACAGGCTGAAGCTTTCTTT

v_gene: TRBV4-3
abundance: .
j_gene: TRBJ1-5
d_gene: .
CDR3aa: CASSQDTVAIGGQPQHF
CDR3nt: TGCGCCAGCAGCCAAGATACGGTGGCAATCGGGGGTCAGCCCCAGCATTTT

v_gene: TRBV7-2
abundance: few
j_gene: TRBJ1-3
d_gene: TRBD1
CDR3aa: CASRQGAGNTIYF
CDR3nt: TGTGCCAGCAGACAGGGGGCTGGAAACACCATATATTTT

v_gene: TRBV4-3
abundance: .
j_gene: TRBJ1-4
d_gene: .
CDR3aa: CASSQVEGEKLFF
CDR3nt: TGCGCCAGCAGCCAAGTGGAGGGGGAAAAACTGTTTTTT

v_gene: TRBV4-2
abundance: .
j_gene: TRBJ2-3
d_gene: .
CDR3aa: CASSQEQGPQYF
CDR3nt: TGTGCCAGCAGCCAAGAACAGGGACCGCAGTATTTT

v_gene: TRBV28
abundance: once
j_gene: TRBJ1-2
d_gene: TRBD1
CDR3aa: CASSLTGFGYGYTF
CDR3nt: TGTGCCAGCAGTTTGACAGGGTTCGGCTATGGCTACACCTTC

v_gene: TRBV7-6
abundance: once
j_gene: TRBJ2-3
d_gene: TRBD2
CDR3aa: CASSLGGLALSTDTQYF
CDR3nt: TGTGCCAGCAGCTTAGGGGGACTAGCCCTTAGCACAGATACGCAGTATTTT

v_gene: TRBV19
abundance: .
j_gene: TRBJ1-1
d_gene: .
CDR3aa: CASSYRAENEAFF
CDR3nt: TGTGCCAGTAGTTACAGGGCCGAGAATGAAGCTTTCTTT

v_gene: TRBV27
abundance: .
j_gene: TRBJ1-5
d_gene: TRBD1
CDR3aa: CASKRQGYNQPQHF
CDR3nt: TGTGCCAGCAAAAGACAGGGCTACAATCAGCCCCAGCATTTT

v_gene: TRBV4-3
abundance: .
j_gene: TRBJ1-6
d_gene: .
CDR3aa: CASSQDLKGSTNSPLHF
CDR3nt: TGCGCCAGCAGCCAAGATTTAAAGGGGTCTACTAATTCACCCCTCCACTTT

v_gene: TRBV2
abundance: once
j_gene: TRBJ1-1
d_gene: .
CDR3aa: CASSVLREAFF
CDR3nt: TGTGCCAGCAGTGTCCTCCGTGAAGCTTTCTTT

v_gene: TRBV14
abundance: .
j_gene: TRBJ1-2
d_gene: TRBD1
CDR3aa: CASSQEAGGAANYGYTF
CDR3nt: TGTGCCAGCAGCCAAGAGGCAGGGGGCGCCGCTAACTATGGCTACACCTTC

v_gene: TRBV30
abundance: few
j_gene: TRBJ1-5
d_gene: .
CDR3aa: CAWSTTRANQPQHF
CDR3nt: TGTGCCTGGAGTACTACCAGGGCCAATCAGCCCCAGCATTTT

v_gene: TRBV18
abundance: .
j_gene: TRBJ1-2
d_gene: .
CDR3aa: CASPADKTIPNYGYTF
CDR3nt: TGTGCCAGCCCTGCCGACAAGACAATACCAAACTATGGCTACACCTTC

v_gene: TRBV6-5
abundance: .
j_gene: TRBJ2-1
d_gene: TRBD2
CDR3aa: CASSYSSSGGFNEQFF
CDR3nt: TGTGCCAGCAGTTACTCGTCTAGCGGGGGTTTCAATGAGCAGTTCTTC

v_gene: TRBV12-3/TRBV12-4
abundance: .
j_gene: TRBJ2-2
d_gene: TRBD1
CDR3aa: CASSFRGTGELFF
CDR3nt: TGTGCCAGCAGTTTCAGGGGGACCGGGGAGCTGTTTTTT

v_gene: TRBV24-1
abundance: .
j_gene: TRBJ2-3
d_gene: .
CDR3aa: CATRSQGSDTQYF
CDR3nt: TGTGCCACCAGGTCGCAGGGGAGTGATACGCAGTATTTT

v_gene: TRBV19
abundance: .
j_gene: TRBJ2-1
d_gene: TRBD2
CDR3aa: CASSITSSGGAFEQFF
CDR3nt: TGTGCCAGTAGTATAACATCTAGCGGGGGGGCCTTTGAGCAGTTCTTC

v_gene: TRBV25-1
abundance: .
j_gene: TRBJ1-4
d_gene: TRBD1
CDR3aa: CASSDLRTGGNEKLFF
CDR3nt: TGTGCCAGCAGTGATCTCCGGACAGGAGGTAATGAAAAACTGTTTTTT

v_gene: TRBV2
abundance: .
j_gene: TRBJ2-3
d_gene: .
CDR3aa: CASSFLARGMKTDTQYF
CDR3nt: TGTGCCAGCAGTTTCTTGGCAAGGGGGATGAAAACAGATACGCAGTATTTT

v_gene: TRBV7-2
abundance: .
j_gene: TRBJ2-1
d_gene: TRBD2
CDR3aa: CASSQAGGHNEQFF
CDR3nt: TGTGCCAGCTCCCAAGCGGGGGGCCACAATGAGCAGTTCTTC